This TCR beta chain was obtained from a study of T cell changes during pregnancy in multiple sclerosis. This CDR3 is 15 amino acids long. Germline V lookup: CDR1 MNHEY, CDR2 SVGAGI. Trimming removed 4 bases at V and 0 bases at J, with 7 bases between. This table comes from immunoSEQ multiplex PCR, and its TCRdb copy is limited to in-frame clones, with some not included. The sample has some 95,000 clones, around 92% seen once; the top ten hold about 3%. This TCR came from a female donor with multiple sclerosis, enrolled in a pregnancy study. The sample in question was peripheral blood, obtained in the first trimester of pregnancy. This sequence joins TRBV6-5 and TRBJ2-6; no reliable D call. CDR3 amino acids: CASSFGSSGANVLTF. DNA of the CDR3: TGTGCCAGCAGTTTCGGTAGCTCTGGGGCCAACGTCCTGACTTTC.